These 27 T cell receptor beta chains were sequenced from one sample in a study of blood T cell repertoires in COVID-19. Profiling relied on immunoSEQ multiplex PCR, and the TCRdb table lists in-frame clones only, not all of them. The data hold approximately 250,000 clones, with 88% observed a single time. Sequencing was performed on PBMCs or T cells enriched from blood (not recorded which). These TCRs come from a woman aged 60-75 years in a cohort exposed to, infected with or recovered from COVID-19 (not recorded which).

This sequence joins TRBV27 and TRBJ1-2, with TRBD1 matching over 11 bases. The CDR3 loop spans 16 amino acids. Germline CDR1 reads MNHEY; CDR2 reads SMNVEV (reference sequence). V gave up 4 bases and J gave up 5 bases; unmatched junction bases: 9. The CDR3, as DNA: TGTGCCAGCAGTTCGAACAACCGGGACAGGGGGTATGGCTACACCTTC. Translated: CASSSNNRDRGYGYTF.

The chain carries TRBV7-9 and TRBJ2-2, with 9 bases matching TRBD2. In germline, CDR1 is SEHNR, CDR2 FQNEAQ (reference sequence). V dropped 0 bases and J dropped 7; count of bases not matched to a gene: 3. CDR3 length: 15 residues. The CDR3 region is CASSLASGRGGELFF. Written as DNA, the CDR3 is TGTGCCAGCAGCTTAGCTAGCGGGAGAGGCGGGGAGCTGTTTTTT.

The V and J genes are TRBV6-5 and TRBJ1-4, with D possibly matching TRBD1 (6 bases). Trimming removed 6 bases at V and 6 bases at J, with 17 bases between. The CDR3 spans 15 residues. Germline CDR1 and CDR2: MNHEY and SVGAGI. The CDR3 DNA follows: TGTGCCAGCAGCTCCCCACAGGGTTCATATGAAAAACTGTTTTTT. Residues: CASSSPQGSYEKLFF.

This chain uses TRBV10-3 with TRBJ2-7; D unresolved. The germline CDR1 and CDR2 sequences are ENHRY and SYGVKD. Trimming left V 11 bases short and J 7 bases short, with 9 bases between. The CDR3 consists of 9 residues. Here the CDR3 DNA reads TGTGCCCTCTTAACTGAGCAGTACTTC. This translates into CALLTEQYF.

The chain recombines TRBV7-9 with TRBJ2-7, with 8 bases identical to TRBD2. Germline trimming cut 3 bases from V and 5 bases from J; bases unmatched to any gene: 9. The germline CDR1 and CDR2 sequences are SEHNR and FQNEAQ (reference sequence). CDR3 size: 15 residues. CDR3 coding DNA: TGTGCCAGCAGCTTCCCGGGCGGGAGGCGGAACGAGCAGTACTTC. Translating gives CASSFPGGRRNEQYF. The variable domain in full, with the rest retrieved from reference TRBV7-9 and TRBJ2-7, is DTGVSQNPRHKITKRGQNVTFRCDPISEHNRLYWYRQTLGQGPEFLTYFQNEAQLEKSRLLSDRFSAERPKGSFSTLEIQRTEQGDSAMYLCASSFPGGRRNEQYFGPGTRLTVT.

This CDR3 is CASSLVTGGPYEQYF. The CDR3 nucleotides read TGTGCCAGCAGCTTGGTAACAGGGGGTCCCTACGAGCAGTACTTC. This chain joins TRBV11-2 and TRBJ2-7, with 8 bases aligning to TRBD1. The CDR3 runs to 15 residues. With 3 bases clipped from V and 2 bases from J, the junction kept 6 bases outside the gene matches. The germline gives CDR1 SGHAT, CDR2 FQNNGV.

This rearrangement joins TRBV19 to TRBJ2-6; 7 nucleotides match TRBD2. Trimming removed 3 bases from V and 4 bases from J; junction bases left unmatched: 3. CDR3 length equals 15 residues. In germline, CDR1 is LNHDA, CDR2 SQIVND (reference sequence). CDR3 protein: CASSMGGLGANVLTF. The DNA for the CDR3 is TGTGCCAGTAGTATGGGAGGGTTAGGGGCCAACGTCCTGACTTTC.

This sequence joins TRBV5-6 and TRBJ1-5; the D is unclear. The CDR3 is made up of 14 amino acids. Trimming took off 3 bases at V and 3 bases at J, with 10 bases between the two ends. Per the germline V gene, CDR1 is SGHDT and CDR2 is YYEEEE. Written as DNA, the CDR3 is TGTGCCAGCAGCTGGAGAGGGTACAATCAGCCCCAGCATTTT. Protein sequence: CASSWRGYNQPQHF.

V gene TRBV6-6 combines with J gene TRBJ1-5; 8 bases are shared with TRBD1. V lost 0 bases to trimming and J lost 7 bases; unmatched junction nucleotides: 8. The germline V gene encodes CDR1 MNHNY and CDR2 SVGAGI (reference sequence). The CDR3 length is 16 residues. CDR3 sequence (DNA): TGTGCCAGCAGTTACTCGGGGCAGGGGGCAAGGCAGCCCCAGCATTTT. Translated: CASSYSGQGARQPQHF.

J is TRBJ2-7 and V is TRBV27; 7 nucleotides align to TRBD1. The CDR3 is made up of 16 amino acids. With V trimmed by 2 bases and J by 5 bases, 12 bases remained unmatched. Germline values: CDR1 MNHEY, CDR2 SMNVEV (reference sequence). CDR3 DNA sequence: TGTGCCAGCAGTTTAATAGCCCTAGGGACAGCTGACGAGCAGTACTTC. Its translation is CASSLIALGTADEQYF.

The chain uses TRBV9 and TRBJ1-2, with 7 bases identical to TRBD1. In germline, CDR1 is SGDLS, CDR2 YYNGEE. The V gene end was trimmed by 3 bases and the J gene end by 3 bases; junction bases not matched to a gene: 11. The CDR3 length is 16 residues. CDR3 region: CASSAQYQDRDYGYTF. In DNA form, the CDR3 reads TGTGCCAGCAGCGCGCAATATCAAGACAGGGACTATGGCTACACCTTC. Variable domain in full (rest from reference TRBV9 and TRBJ1-2): DSGVTQTPKHLITATGQRVTLRCSPRSGDLSVYWYQQSLDQGLQFLIQYYNGEERAKGNILERFSAQQFPDLHSELNLSSLELGDSALYFCASSAQYQDRDYGYTFGSGTRLTVV.

This clone was picked up one time. The chain combines TRBV3-1 (or the pseudogene TRBV3-2) with TRBJ1-2, with 7 bases fitting TRBD1. Germline V CDR1 and CDR2: LGHDT, YNNKEL (reference sequence). The CDR3 loop spans 14 amino acids. The V and J ends lost 4 bases and 8 bases, in that order; junction bases with no gene match: 10. DNA for the CDR3: TGTGCCAGCAGCCCTGGAGGGGGCCATCGGGGCTACACCTTC. It specifies CASSPGGGHRGYTF.

V is TRBV27 and J is TRBJ1-1, with TRBD1 matching 11 bases. The CDR3 totals 14 residues. The J segment lost 2 bases and the V segment lost 5 bases, leaving 1 base of the junction unmatched. Germline CDR1 is MNHEY and CDR2 is SMNVEV (reference sequence). Written as DNA, the CDR3 is TGTGCCAGCAGTGGGACAGGGGGTAACACTGAAGCTTTCTTT. It translates to CASSGTGGNTEAFF.

The chain recombines TRBV28 with TRBJ2-7, with 7 bases aligning to TRBD1. Trimming took 6 bases from V and 0 from J; bases not matched to a gene: 5. This CDR3 region has 14 residues. Germline V gene data show CDR1 as MDHEN and CDR2 as SYDVKM. Written as DNA, the CDR3 is TGTGCCAGCAGCCGGGACAGTGCCTCCTACGAGCAGTACTTC. It specifies CASSRDSASYEQYF.

The chain recombines TRBV24-1 with TRBJ1-2; D gene ambiguous. Trimming left V 3 bases short and J 4 bases short, with 14 bases between. The CDR3 is 15 amino acids. Germline lookup yields CDR1 KGHDR and CDR2 SFDVKD. The CDR3 DNA is TGTGCCACCAGTGATGGACTCCGAGGCGGCTATGGCTACACCTTC. Residues: CATSDGLRGGYGYTF.

The chain has TRBV20-1 and TRBJ2-1, with a weak D call TRBD2 (6 bases). The germline gives CDR1 DFQATT, CDR2 SNEGSKA (reference sequence). The CDR3 has 16 residues. Trimming cost V 6 bases and J 3 bases, with 21 bases left between them. In nucleotides, the CDR3 is TGCAGTGCCAGTTCTGCGGGGCTAGTAATCTACAATGAGCAGTTCTTC. This encodes CSASSAGLVIYNEQFF.

The chain combines TRBV19 with TRBJ1-2, with D unresolved. The germline V and J ends were trimmed by 5 bases and 0 bases, with 10 bases remaining between them. Per germline, CDR1 LNHDA and CDR2 SQIVND (reference sequence). The CDR3 runs 14 residues. CDR3 amino acids: CASSRQATNYGYTF. Written as DNA, the CDR3 is TGTGCCAGTAGTCGCCAGGCTACTAACTATGGCTACACCTTC.

This clone was found once. The chain uses TRBV7-2 and TRBJ1-5, with 9 nucleotides matching TRBD1. J lost 7 bases, V lost 1 base, and 2 bases had no gene match. Germline V gene sequence: CDR1 SGHTA, CDR2 FQGNSA. The CDR3 has 14 residues. The CDR3 protein is CASSLDRGQQPQHF. CDR3 nucleotides: TGTGCCAGCAGCTTAGACAGGGGGCAACAGCCCCAGCATTTT.

This chain connects TRBV7-3 to TRBJ2-3; D gene unclear. V was shortened by 4 bases and J by 0 bases, with 11 bases between the two germline ends. Germline V gene data show CDR1 as SGHTA and CDR2 as FQGTGA. The CDR3 contains 15 residues. In nucleotides, the CDR3 is TGTGCCAGCAGCTCCCAAACAGCTAGCACAGATACGCAGTATTTT. It codes for CASSSQTASTDTQYF.

V is TRBV7-9 and J is TRBJ2-7; 11 bases agree with TRBD1. V trimming: 5 bases; J trimming: 9 bases; junction bases outside the gene matches: 9. Germline CDR1 is SEHNR and CDR2 is FQNEAQ (reference sequence). The CDR3 is 14 residues long. The CDR3: CASSPGQGVPGQYF. The CDR3 DNA sequence: TGTGCCAGCAGCCCGGGACAGGGGGTTCCCGGGCAGTACTTC.

The rearrangement links TRBV19 to TRBJ2-1; TRBD2 aligns across 8 bases. The germline gives CDR1 LNHDA, CDR2 SQIVND (reference sequence). V shed 7 bases and J 4 bases; nucleotides not matched to a gene: 6. This CDR3 region has 14 residues. CDR3 in DNA: TGTGCCAGTACGGGCGGGAGGATTTACAATGAGCAGTTCTTC. Protein: CASTGGRIYNEQFF.

V usage is TRBV4-1 and J usage is TRBJ1-2; 7 positions agree with TRBD1. CDR1 MGHRA and CDR2 YSYEKL come from the germline V gene. J was trimmed by 4 bases and V by 7 bases; bases with no gene match: 0. The CDR3 totals 11 residues. The CDR3 sequence is CASTGGYGYTF. The CDR3 bases are TGCGCCAGCACAGGGGGCTATGGCTACACCTTC.

The genes are TRBV7-2 and TRBJ2-1; 8 nucleotides line up with TRBD2. Germline loops: CDR1 SGHTA, CDR2 FQGNSA. The CDR3 is 18 amino acids. J lost 6 bases, V lost 1 base, and 14 bases had no gene match. CDR3 nucleotides: TGTGCCAGCAGCTTAGAAAGACCGGGACTAGGAGTCTCCAATGAGCAGTTCTTC. Translated, it gives CASSLERPGLGVSNEQFF.

V gene TRBV28 combines with J gene TRBJ1-2; D remains ambiguous. Trimming stripped 4 bases from V and 4 bases from J, with 16 bases between. The V gene's germline CDR1 is MDHEN and CDR2 SYDVKM. This CDR3 has 15 residues. The CDR3 DNA is TGTGCCAGCAGTTATGCTCAGGTTAAGTCCTATGGCTACACCTTC. Protein: CASSYAQVKSYGYTF.

The chain has TRBV5-8 and TRBJ1-1, with 9 bases that match TRBD1. The CDR3 consists of 16 residues. With V trimmed by 4 bases and J by 8 bases, 15 bases remained unmatched. Germline CDR1 and CDR2: SGHTS and YDEGEE. CDR3 DNA sequence: TGTGCCAGCAGCCTGCGGGGGGACAGGGTATATCGGGAAGCTTTCTTT. This translates into CASSLRGDRVYREAFF.

This clone is a singleton in its sample. The CDR3 coding sequence is TGCAGCGTCGCGGACAGGGGAAGTGGGCGCTACACCTTC. This gives the protein CSVADRGSGRYTF. The V gene is TRBV29-1, the J gene TRBJ1-2; the match to TRBD1 covers 9 bases. Germline-derived CDR1 and CDR2 are SQVTM and ANQGSEA. This CDR3 has 13 amino acids. Unmatched junction bases numbered 11, after V lost 6 bases and J lost 9 bases.

The chain is built from TRBV18 and TRBJ2-1, with TRBD2 identical over 7 bases. There are 15 residues in the CDR3. Trimming at V came to 4 bases and at J to 5 bases, leaving 8 bases not matched to a gene. Germline CDR1 reads KGHSH; CDR2 reads LQKENI. CDR3 DNA: TGTGCCAGCTCACGCGGGGAGGGCCGTCACAATGAGCAGTTCTTC. This codes for CASSRGEGRHNEQFF.